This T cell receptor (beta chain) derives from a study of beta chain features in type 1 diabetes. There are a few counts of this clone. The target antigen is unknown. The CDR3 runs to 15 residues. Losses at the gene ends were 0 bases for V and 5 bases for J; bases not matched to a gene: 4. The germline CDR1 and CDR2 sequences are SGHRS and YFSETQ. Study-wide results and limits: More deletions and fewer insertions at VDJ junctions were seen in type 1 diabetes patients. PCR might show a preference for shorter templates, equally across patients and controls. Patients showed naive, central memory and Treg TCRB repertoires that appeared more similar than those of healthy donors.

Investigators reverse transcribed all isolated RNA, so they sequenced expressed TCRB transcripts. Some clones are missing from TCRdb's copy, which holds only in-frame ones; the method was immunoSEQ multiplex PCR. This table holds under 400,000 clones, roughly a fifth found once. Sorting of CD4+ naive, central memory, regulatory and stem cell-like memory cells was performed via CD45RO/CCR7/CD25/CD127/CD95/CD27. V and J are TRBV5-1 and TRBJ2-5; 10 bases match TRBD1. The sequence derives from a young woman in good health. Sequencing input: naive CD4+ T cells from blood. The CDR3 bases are TGCGCCAGCAGCTTGGGGGTGACAGGGGGCGAGACCCAGTACTTC. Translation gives CASSLGVTGGETQYF.